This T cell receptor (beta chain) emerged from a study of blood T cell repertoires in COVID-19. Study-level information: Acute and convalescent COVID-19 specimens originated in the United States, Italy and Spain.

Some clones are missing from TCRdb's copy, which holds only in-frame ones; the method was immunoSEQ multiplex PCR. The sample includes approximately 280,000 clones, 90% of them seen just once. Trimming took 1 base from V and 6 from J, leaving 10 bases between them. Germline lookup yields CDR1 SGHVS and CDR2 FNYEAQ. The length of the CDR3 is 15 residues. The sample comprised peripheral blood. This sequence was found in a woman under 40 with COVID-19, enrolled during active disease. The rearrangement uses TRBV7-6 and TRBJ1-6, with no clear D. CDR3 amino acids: CASSLDPGSNSPLHF. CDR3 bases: TGTGCCAGCAGCTTAGACCCTGGGAGTAATTCACCCCTCCACTTT.